The rows below give T cell receptor beta chains drawn from one sample of a study of T cells in localized non-small cell lung cancer. Clones were sequenced by immunoSEQ multiplex PCR, and TCRdb holds only the in-frame ones, with some missing. This table has over a thousand clones, roughly 22% appearing once. The starting material was normal lung tissue next to the tumor, obtained before any cancer treatment. The source of these receptors is a female donor at least 60 years old with stage II squamous cell lung carcinoma. Both conserved end residues are part of each CDR3. The D gene is left open where the match is weak. The listing skips clone size in some rows; elsewhere it reads once, few, many or a size class.

v_gene	abundance	j_gene	d_gene	len	CDR3nt	CDR3aa
TRBV30	once	TRBJ1-4	-	13	TGTGCCTGGACCTCAAAGGGAGAGGTGATGATGTTTTTT	CAWTSKGEVMMFF
TRBV27	-	TRBJ2-1	-	14	TGTGCCAGCAGTTTTCTAGGAAAAAACAATGAGCAGTTCTTC	CASSFLGKNNEQFF
TRBV12-5	few	TRBJ2-5	TRBD2	12	TGTGCCAGCGGAGCGGGGGGTGAGACCCAGTACTTC	CASGAGGETQYF
TRBV6-8	-	TRBJ2-7	-	14	TGTGCCAGCGGGAGGGGGCCGAGCTCCTACGAGCAGTACTTC	CASGRGPSSYEQYF
TRBV9	few	TRBJ1-6	-	14	TGTGCCAGCAGCGAAGATCCCCCGAGGTCACCCCTCCACTTT	CASSEDPPRSPLHF
TRBV6-8	medium-sized	TRBJ2-2	-	15	TGTGCCAGCAATTCAGGCGGAGGGAACACCGGGGAGCTGTTTTTT	CASNSGGGNTGELFF
TRBV30	-	TRBJ1-1	-	11	TGTGCCTGGAGTGTACAGCCTGAAGCTTTCTTT	CAWSVQPEAFF
TRBV9	-	TRBJ1-1	-	13	TGTGCCAGCAGCGTCGTCAATAAAGTTGAAGCTTTCTTT	CASSVVNKVEAFF
TRBV30	-	TRBJ2-5	TRBD1	15	TGTGCCTGGAGATCAGGGGGATCTGCGTCGGAGACCCAGTACTTC	CAWRSGGSASETQYF
TRBV15	once	TRBJ1-2	-	14	TGTGCCACCAGCAGAGATCTAGACTCATATGGCTACACCTTC	CATSRDLDSYGYTF
TRBV11-3	-	TRBJ2-5	TRBD2	17	TGTGCCAGCAGCTTCCCGGGGGTAGCGGGAGGTCGGGAGACCCAGTACTTC	CASSFPGVAGGRETQYF
TRBV6-8	-	TRBJ2-7	TRBD1	13	TGTGCCAGCAGTGGGGACAGGGCAAATGAGCAGTACTTC	CASSGDRANEQYF
TRBV11-3	-	TRBJ1-4	-	15	TGTGCCAGCAGCTTAGGCTCCCAAAGAGGTGAAAAACTGTTTTTT	CASSLGSQRGEKLFF
TRBV30	-	TRBJ1-1	-	14	TGTGCCTGGAGTGGATTCAGGGGCGGCACTGAAGCTTTCTTT	CAWSGFRGGTEAFF
TRBV11-3	medium-sized	TRBJ1-2	-	14	TGTGCCAGCAGCTTGGGGCAGTCTAACTATGGCTACACCTTC	CASSLGQSNYGYTF
TRBV5-1	medium-sized	TRBJ2-3	-	15	TGCGCCAGCAGCCCCCGTTCGCTTGACACAGATACGCAGTATTTT	CASSPRSLDTDTQYF
TRBV12-5	-	TRBJ1-5	-	16	TGTGCTAGTGGTTTGGCCCCGGGGGCAGGCAATCAGCCCCAGCATTTT	CASGLAPGAGNQPQHF
TRBV19	-	TRBJ2-7	-	15	TGTGCCAGTAGTATCGCAGAATCTATCCACTACGAGCAGTACTTC	CASSIAESIHYEQYF
TRBV18	-	TRBJ2-7	TRBD2	13	TGTGCCAGCTCACTGGGACTAGTCGGCGAGCAGTACTTC	CASSLGLVGEQYF
TRBV30	-	TRBJ1-1	-	12	TGTGCCTGGAGTCTGTTTAACACTGAAGCTTTCTTT	CAWSLFNTEAFF
TRBV10-3	few	TRBJ1-2	-	16	TGTGCCATCAGTGAGTCAATTTTTGCAGGGGCGGATGGCTACACCTTC	CAISESIFAGADGYTF
TRBV6-7	-	TRBJ1-1	-	13	TGTGCCAGCAGTTCACGACAGCTAACTGAAGCTTTCTTT	CASSSRQLTEAFF
TRBV6-8	-	TRBJ1-5	-	15	TGTGCCAGCAGTTACGTGGCAGGCGCCAATCAGCCCCAGCATTTT	CASSYVAGANQPQHF
TRBV11-3	few	TRBJ1-4	-	16	TGTGCCAGCACCAACTCTCCGGGGCAGGGTCTTGCAAAACTGTTTTTT	CASTNSPGQGLAKLFF
TRBV11-3	medium-sized	TRBJ2-3	TRBD2	16	TGTGCCAGCAGCATCGGACTAGCGGGAACCACAGATACGCAGTATTTT	CASSIGLAGTTDTQYF
TRBV9	medium-sized	TRBJ2-2	-	15	TGTGCCAGCAGCGTAGGCGGGGCCGGCACCGGGGAGCTGTTTTTT	CASSVGGAGTGELFF
TRBV28	-	TRBJ1-2	TRBD1	14	TGTGCCAGCAGTTTCGGACAGGGGGCTGGTGGCTACACCTTC	CASSFGQGAGGYTF
TRBV11-3	-	TRBJ2-3	TRBD2	16	TGTGCCAGCAGCTTAGATAGCGGGGGGCTGCAGGGTACGCAGTATTTT	CASSLDSGGLQGTQYF